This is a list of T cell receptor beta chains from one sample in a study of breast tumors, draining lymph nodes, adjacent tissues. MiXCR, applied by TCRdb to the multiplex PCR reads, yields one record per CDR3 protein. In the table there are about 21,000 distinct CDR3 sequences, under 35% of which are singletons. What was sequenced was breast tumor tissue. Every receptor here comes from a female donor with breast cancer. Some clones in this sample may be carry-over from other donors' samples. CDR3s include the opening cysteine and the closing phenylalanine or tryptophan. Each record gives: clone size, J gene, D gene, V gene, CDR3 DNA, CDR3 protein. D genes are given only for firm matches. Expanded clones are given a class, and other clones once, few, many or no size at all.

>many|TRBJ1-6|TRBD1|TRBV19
TGTGCCAGTAGTTCAACAGGGGACCATTCACCCCTCCACTTT
CASSSTGDHSPLHF
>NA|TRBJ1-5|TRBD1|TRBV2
TGTGCCAGCAGCCCGGGGGACAGGGATGATCAGCCCAAGCATTTT
CASSPGDRDDQPKHF
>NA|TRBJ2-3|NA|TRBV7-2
TGTGCCAGCAGCCCCTATAGGCAGCGGTCCGGCTCAGATACGCAGTATTTT
CASSPYRQRSGSDTQYF
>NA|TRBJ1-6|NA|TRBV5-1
TGCGCCAGCAGCTTGGCCCTCCAGGGGAATTCACCCCTCCACTTT
CASSLALQGNSPLHF
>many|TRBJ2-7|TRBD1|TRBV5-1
TGCGCCAGCAGCTTGACAGGGGTGGCTGACGAGCAGTACTTC
CASSLTGVADEQYF
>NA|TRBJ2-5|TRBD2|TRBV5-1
TGCGCCAGCAGCTTGACTCTCGGGACTAGCGCGTACCAAGAGACCCAGTACTTC
CASSLTLGTSAYQETQYF
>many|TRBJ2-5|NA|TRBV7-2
TGTGCCAGCAGCTTAGAAGGACTACTACAGACCCAGTACTTC
CASSLEGLLQTQYF
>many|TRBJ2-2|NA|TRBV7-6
TGTGCCAGCAGCTTAACTGTAACCGGGGAGCTGTTTTTT
CASSLTVTGELFF
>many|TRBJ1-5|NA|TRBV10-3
TGTGCCATCAGTCGGGGTTTGGGGAATCAGCCCCAGCATTTT
CAISRGLGNQPQHF
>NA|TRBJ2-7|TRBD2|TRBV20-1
TGCAGTGCTAGTCGACTAGCGGGAGCTGGCGAGCAGTACTTC
CSASRLAGAGEQYF
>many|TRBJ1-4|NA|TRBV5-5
TGTGCCAGCAGCTTGTTTCAGGCCGGGGATGAAAAACTGTTTTTT
CASSLFQAGDEKLFF
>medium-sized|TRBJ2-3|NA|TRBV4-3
TGCGCCAGCAGCCAAGATACGGGAGCAGCAGATACGCAGTATTTT
CASSQDTGAADTQYF
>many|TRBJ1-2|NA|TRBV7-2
TGTGCCAGCAGCTTCGGGGGAAGTGGCTACACCTTC
CASSFGGSGYTF
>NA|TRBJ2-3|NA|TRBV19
TGTGCCAGTAATATTGCCACGACAGATACGCAGTATTTT
CASNIATTDTQYF
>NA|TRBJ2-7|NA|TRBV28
TGTGCCAGCGAAGGACTTTCCTACGAGCAGTACTTC
CASEGLSYEQYF
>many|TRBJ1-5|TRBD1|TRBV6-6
TGTGCCAGCAGCCTCGACAGGGGCGGGGGCAATCAGCCCCAGCATTTT
CASSLDRGGGNQPQHF
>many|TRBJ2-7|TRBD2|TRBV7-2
TGTGCCAGCAGCCCTCATCTAGCGGGGTACGAGCAGTACTTC
CASSPHLAGYEQYF
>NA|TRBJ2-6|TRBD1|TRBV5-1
TGCGCCAGCAGCTTGGATTCGCCAGGGGGCCGAACATTTGGGGCCAACGTCCTGACTTTC
CASSLDSPGGRTFGANVLTF
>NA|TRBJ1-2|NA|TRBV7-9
TGTGCCAGCAGCTCTCGGACGGGAATCAATGGCTACACCTTC
CASSSRTGINGYTF
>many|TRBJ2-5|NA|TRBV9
TGTGCCAGCAGCGTAAGTGGACAGAAACAAGAGACCCAGTACTTC
CASSVSGQKQETQYF
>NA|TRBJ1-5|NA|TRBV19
TGTGCCAGTAGTATGTTGGGGGCCCAGCCCCAGCATTTT
CASSMLGAQPQHF
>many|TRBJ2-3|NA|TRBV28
TGTGCCAGCAGTTTAACTAGCCGACTCACATATACGCAGTATTTT
CASSLTSRLTYTQYF
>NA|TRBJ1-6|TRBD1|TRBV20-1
TGCAGTGCTAGAGGTGGGCCAGGACAGGGGGCTTCACCCCTCCACTTT
CSARGGPGQGASPLHF
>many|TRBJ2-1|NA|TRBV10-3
TGTGCCATCAGTGAGAACCGGCAGAGCTCCTACAATGAGCAGTTCTTC
CAISENRQSSYNEQFF
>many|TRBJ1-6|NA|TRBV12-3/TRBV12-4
TGTGCCAGCAGTTTTCCGGGATCACCCCTCCACTTT
CASSFPGSPLHF
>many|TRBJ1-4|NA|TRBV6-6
TGTGCCAGCAGTTACGGTAATGAAAAACTGTTTTTT
CASSYGNEKLFF
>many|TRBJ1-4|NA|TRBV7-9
TGTGCCAGCAGCTTAGTAGGGGGAGGCGAAAAACTGTTTTTT
CASSLVGGGEKLFF
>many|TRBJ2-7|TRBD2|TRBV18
TGTGCCAGCTCACCCAAGCTAGCGGGAGAGGGTACCTACGAGCAGTACTTC
CASSPKLAGEGTYEQYF